These T cell receptor beta chains were read from a single sample in a study of T cell repertoires in cytomegalovirus infection. A single record per CDR3 protein comes from TCRdb applying MiXCR to the reads. The data show roughly 180,000 distinct CDR3 sequences, 28% seen once. The sample was PBMCs. These receptors originate from a human donor in good health (CMV status not recorded). Some clones in this sample may be carry-over from other donors' samples. The conserved cysteine and the conserved F or W are not part of the CDR3 here. Clone size appears in some rows only: once, few, many, or a class for an expanded clone.

CDR3: ASSQRDDQY
size: -
length: 9
V: TRBV2

CDR3: ASSPRTGANTGELF
size: -
length: 14
V: TRBV2

CDR3: ACQGDGNTEAF
size: -
length: 11
V: TRBV30

CDR3: SARDGQGEY
size: -
length: 9
V: TRBV20-1

CDR3: ASSQDPGEVDTQY
size: -
length: 13
V: TRBV4-1

CDR3: ATSRAEETQY
size: few
length: 10
V: TRBV15

CDR3: ASSYRGDEDYEQY
size: -
length: 13
V: TRBV7-2

CDR3: ASSMDGSSTDTQY
size: many
length: 13
V: TRBV7-6

CDR3: ASTTGQGLGTEAF
size: -
length: 13
V: TRBV12-3/TRBV12-4

CDR3: ASQSRRLAGYEQF
size: -
length: 13
V: TRBV6-5

CDR3: ASSTTAGVSNQPQH
size: few
length: 14
V: TRBV19

CDR3: ASSLVGRSSYNEQF
size: many
length: 14
V: TRBV7-2

CDR3: ASSDGTDYSNQPQH
size: -
length: 14
V: TRBV25-1

CDR3: ATSRDGGRYRELF
size: -
length: 13
V: TRBV15

CDR3: ASSLDVGMINYGYT
size: -
length: 14
V: TRBV5-1

CDR3: ASSLGLGGPGTQY
size: many
length: 13
V: TRBV7-2

CDR3: ASSQGPDGEQF
size: -
length: 11
V: TRBV28

CDR3: ASSLGQVGPYGYT
size: -
length: 13
V: TRBV4-1

CDR3: AWSFRGRPLNEQF
size: -
length: 13
V: TRBV30

CDR3: ASSELAGTGGELF
size: few
length: 13
V: TRBV2

CDR3: SVGTSGGQETQY
size: -
length: 12
V: TRBV29-1

CDR3: SARGPQLYGYT
size: few
length: 11
V: TRBV29-1

CDR3: ASSRNSYEQY
size: many
length: 10
V: TRBV7-2

CDR3: ASSLVGESTGELF
size: -
length: 13
V: TRBV7-8

CDR3: ASSLKSQGLGDTDTQY
size: many
length: 16
V: TRBV28

CDR3: ASSLNSGRGNEKLF
size: many
length: 14
V: TRBV7-2

CDR3: SVVIGGAGEAF
size: -
length: 11
V: TRBV29-1

CDR3: ASSFDHYSNEQF
size: -
length: 12
V: TRBV11-2

CDR3: ASSSVDRPNYGYT
size: few
length: 13
V: TRBV5-4

CDR3: ASSPDGTNEKLF
size: many
length: 12
V: TRBV7-3

CDR3: ASSPSGEGDTEAF
size: few
length: 13
V: TRBV18

CDR3: AISGGTKQY
size: -
length: 9
V: TRBV10-3

CDR3: AISECYRSRGNYEQY
size: -
length: 15
V: TRBV10-3

CDR3: ASSLTSGDYGYT
size: -
length: 12
V: TRBV7-3

CDR3: SANSRVLNYGYT
size: few
length: 12
V: TRBV20-1

CDR3: SVDHGPGGNEQF
size: -
length: 12
V: TRBV29-1

CDR3: ASSLQPTDTQY
size: -
length: 11
V: TRBV5-4

CDR3: ASSRTRQRDTEAF
size: few
length: 13
V: TRBV18

CDR3: ASSPQGVGYSNQPQH
size: few
length: 15
V: TRBV27

CDR3: ASSSAGQSYNEQF
size: many
length: 13
V: TRBV7-2

CDR3: ASSRAGREAF
size: -
length: 10
V: TRBV19

CDR3: SARPGQAIYGYT
size: -
length: 12
V: TRBV20-1

CDR3: ASSLVSRGRSEQY
size: few
length: 13
V: TRBV5-1

CDR3: ASSLEGDSPLH
size: few
length: 11
V: TRBV7-3

CDR3: ASIDGNNQTQH
size: -
length: 11
V: TRBV19

CDR3: ASRVSEKNTQY
size: -
length: 11
V: TRBV2

CDR3: ASSRGQGLNNIQY
size: few
length: 13
V: TRBV12-3/TRBV12-4

CDR3: ASILGQGAWNTIY
size: few
length: 13
V: TRBV2

CDR3: ASSLGGGANYGYT
size: many
length: 13
V: TRBV7-2

CDR3: ASSKIRDFSLGELF
size: -
length: 14
V: TRBV7-9

CDR3: ASSFPGTGGDYGYT
size: -
length: 14
V: TRBV7-9

CDR3: ASSIGQAASYNEQF
size: -
length: 14
V: TRBV19

CDR3: ASSQNGRGETQY
size: -
length: 12
V: TRBV4-1

CDR3: ASGRGEAYEQY
size: few
length: 11
V: TRBV2

CDR3: ASSLSSGTRGIHEQY
size: -
length: 15
V: TRBV7-9

CDR3: ASRQDRGVYGGYNQPQH
size: few
length: 17
V: TRBV7-8

CDR3: ASSLSGGALADEQY
size: few
length: 14
V: TRBV7-2

CDR3: ASSPQTGGSTGELF
size: -
length: 14
V: TRBV6-1

CDR3: SEGLAGATEAF
size: -
length: 11
V: TRBV29-1